This T cell receptor beta chain was sequenced for a study of blood T cell repertoires in COVID-19. Whole-study context: Acute and convalescent COVID-19 specimens originated in the United States, Italy and Spain. From T cells, B-cell-depleted T cells, or PBMCs came the material, which was cDNA or gDNA.

Germline V gene sequence: CDR1 ENHRY, CDR2 SYGVKD. J was trimmed by 7 bases and V by 7 bases; bases with no gene match: 8. The CDR3 is made up of 14 amino acids. Authors' processing steps: Researchers report that nucleated cell counts were estimated from reference gene primer amplification. Repertoires were generated with immunoSEQ multiplex PCR, while TCRdb's copy carries only in-frame clones and drops some. V, J and clone size are taken as reported in that table, and D and trimming were inferred from the DNA itself. The data contain fewer than 250,000 clones, about 90% of them singletons. This clone was seen only once.

The chain recombines TRBV10-3 with TRBJ2-7; 12 bases are shared with TRBD1. The source material was peripheral blood. The TCR comes from a man aged 25 to 40 with COVID-19, enrolled during active disease. The CDR3 protein is CAITTGQGAKEQYF. As DNA, the CDR3 is TGTGCCATCACCACGGGACAGGGGGCGAAAGAGCAGTACTTC.